The following is a T cell receptor (beta chain) sequence with its context. The data originate from a study of chemoradiotherapy in HPV16-positive cancers. Data came from immunoSEQ multiplex PCR; TCRdb stores just in-frame clones and leaves some out. In the table there are approximately 5,900 clones, more than 65% of which are singletons. The sequence was collected from a human donor with HPV-associated anogenital cancer. The sequencing here drew on tumor tissue, taken from a patient who underwent chemoradiotherapy.

CDR3 protein: CASSLAGNFQGHGYTF. The CDR3 coding sequence is TGTGCCAGCAGCTTAGCTGGGAACTTTCAAGGCCATGGCTACACCTTC. V usage is TRBV7-6 and J usage is TRBJ1-2, with unresolved D. V lost 0 bases, J lost 6 bases, and 17 bases lay in between. The CDR3 spans 16 residues. CDR1 is SGHVS, CDR2 FNYEAQ, per germline.